This T cell receptor beta chain was sequenced during a study of T cells in Graves' hyperthyroidism and ophthalmopathy. For the study at large: Initial diagnosis, before any treatment, was when peripheral blood was collected. Study-wide results and limits: For ophthalmopathy, model prediction preceded onset by a median approximately 6 months. Most thyroid clonotypes that were expanded above 0.001 also turned up in blood.

Researchers amplified the TCR beta CDR3 regions from RNA transcripts. HTBI primers were the set used in a first-round RT-PCR of the TCR CDR3. One entry per CDR3 protein, called by TCRdb with MiXCR from the multiplex PCR reads. The sample includes a few hundred thousand distinct CDR3 sequences, around 22% of them seen just once. For this clonotype: What it binds is not known.

CDR1 and CDR2 (germline): SNHLY, FYNNEI. The CDR3 covers 13 residues. V gave up 1 base and J gave up 7 bases, with 10 bases separating them. The chain joins TRBV2 to TRBJ1-1, with D perhaps matching TRBD1 (6 bases). The sequence came from a young man with Graves' ophthalmopathy. The sample consisted of blood. CDR3 sequence reads: CASSEGGHGEAFF. The CDR3 DNA reads TGTGCCAGCAGTGAAGGGGGGCACGGTGAAGCTTTCTTT.